The 10 T cell receptor beta chains given below trace back to one sample, sequenced in a study of cytomegalovirus exposure and HLA in healthy donors. Vbeta (60) and Jbeta (13) primers were used in the PCR. The protocol was immunoSEQ multiplex PCR, while the TCRdb copy is restricted to in-frame clones and leaves out a portion. In the table there are 150,000 to 200,000 clones, approximately 67% of which are singletons. The sample was PBMCs. These receptors came from a young woman in good health and CMV-seropositive.

This chain uses TRBV29-1 with TRBJ2-5; D perhaps matches TRBD1 (8 bases). Germline values: CDR1 SQVTM, CDR2 ANQGSEA. This CDR3 is 13 amino acids long. Trimming pared 6 bases from V and 4 bases from J, leaving 15 bases between. The CDR3 protein is CSVNRGGGETQYF. The DNA for the CDR3 is TGCAGCGTAAACAGGGGGGGCGGAGAGACCCAGTACTTC.

This clone has just a few counts. The chain employs TRBV29-1 and TRBJ1-2, with D unclear. The CDR3 length is 13 residues. Germline loops: CDR1 SQVTM, CDR2 ANQGSEA. V lost 6 bases and J lost 8, with 19 bases in between. CDR3 sequence: CSVHPLLLPGYTF. The CDR3 DNA reads TGCAGCGTCCATCCTCTCCTATTGCCCGGCTACACCTTC.

This clone turned up a few times. This chain uses TRBV27 with TRBJ2-7, with TRBD1 matching 7 bases. Germline CDR1 is MNHEY and CDR2 is SMNVEV (reference sequence). V gave up 6 bases and J gave up 3 bases; unmatched junction bases: 11. CDR3 size: 15 residues. This chain's CDR3 is CASSHIQTGYYEQYF. CDR3 bases: TGTGCCAGCAGCCACATCCAGACAGGGTACTACGAGCAGTACTTC.

The gene calls are TRBV28 and TRBJ2-7; 7 bases map to TRBD1. Germline assignment: CDR1 MDHEN and CDR2 SYDVKM. The CDR3 has 15 residues. Unmatched junction bases numbered 6, after V lost 3 bases and J lost 1 base. The CDR3 reads CASSFRGLKSYEQYF. The CDR3 DNA reads as TGTGCCAGCAGTTTTAGGGGGCTAAAGTCCTACGAGCAGTACTTC. The variable domain in full, with the rest retrieved from reference TRBV28 and TRBJ2-7, is DVKVTQSSRYLVKRTGEKVFLECVQDMDHENMFWYRQDPGLGLRLIYFSYDVKMKEKGDIPEGYSVSREKKERFSLILESASTNQTSMYLCASSFRGLKSYEQYFGPGTRLTVT.

This chain links TRBV18 with TRBJ1-1; TRBD1 matches 11 bases. This CDR3 has 16 residues. The germline gives CDR1 KGHSH, CDR2 LQKENI. V dropped 3 bases and J dropped 5; count of bases not matched to a gene: 8. DNA for the CDR3: TGTGCCAGCTCACCCGGACAGGGGGCGCTTGGGACTGAAGCTTTCTTT. Encoded protein: CASSPGQGALGTEAFF.

This clone was seen a handful of times. The chain recombines TRBV25-1 with TRBJ1-1, with a tentative D call TRBD1 (6 bases). The length of the CDR3 is 13 residues. The germline gives CDR1 MGHDK, CDR2 SYGVNS. The ends were cut back, 5 bases at V and 6 bases at J, with 13 bases in the middle. The CDR3 reads CASSRQVGAEAFF. For the CDR3, the DNA is TGTGCCAGCAGTCGACAGGTTGGGGCTGAAGCTTTCTTT. Drawing the rest from reference TRBV25-1 and TRBJ1-1, the complete variable domain is EADIYQTPRYLVIGTGKKITLECSQTMGHDKMYWYQQDPGMELHLIHYSYGVNSTEKGDLSSESTVSRIRTEHFPLTLESARPSHTSQYLCASSRQVGAEAFFGQGTRLTVV.

The chain combines TRBV27 with TRBJ1-2; 9 bases align to TRBD1. The ends lost 5 bases at V and 5 bases at J; junction bases unmatched: 6. The CDR3 runs to 14 residues. Per germline, CDR1 MNHEY and CDR2 SMNVEV (reference sequence). This CDR3 is CASSTGGVGYGYTF. CDR3 coding DNA: TGTGCCAGCAGTACAGGGGGCGTCGGTTATGGCTACACCTTC.

The CDR3 region has the DNA TGTGCCAGCAGCCCAGGGGTCGCTCAGCCCCAGCATTTT. Its translation: CASSPGVAQPQHF. V usage is TRBV27 and J usage is TRBJ1-5, with D perhaps matching TRBD1 (6 bases). The ends were cut back, 6 bases at V and 6 bases at J, with 12 bases in the middle. Germline-derived CDR1 and CDR2 are MNHEY and SMNVEV (reference sequence). This CDR3 region has 13 residues.

The chain uses TRBV6-5 and TRBJ1-5, with no clear D. Germline values: CDR1 MNHEY, CDR2 SVGAGI. V was clipped by 8 bases and J by 4 bases, with 6 bases between them. There are 11 residues in the CDR3. CDR3 in amino acids: CASGLNQPQHF. DNA for the CDR3: TGTGCCAGCGGCTTAAATCAGCCCCAGCATTTT.

J is TRBJ2-5 and V is TRBV27; TRBD2 might be the D (6 bases). The CDR3 spans 17 residues. Germline V gene sequence: CDR1 MNHEY, CDR2 SMNVEV (reference sequence). V was cut by 4 bases and J by 5 bases, with 23 bases left in between. The CDR3: CASSSPSAAGVWETQYF. The CDR3 DNA sequence: TGTGCCAGCAGTTCCCCGAGTGCAGCGGGCGTATGGGAGACCCAGTACTTC.